The clone carrying this TCR beta chain was picked up a small number of times. Its antigen is not identified. The V gene's germline CDR1 is LGHNA and CDR2 YSLEER. The CDR3 sequence is 17 residues long. Trimming removed 0 bases from V and 5 bases from J; junction bases left unmatched: 10. The source of the sample is a study of response to subunit inactivated influenza vaccine. One entry per CDR3 protein, called by TCRdb with MiXCR from the RT-PCR reads. The data hold roughly 290,000 distinct CDR3 sequences, with just over 20% observed a single time. Findings and caveats of the study: The authors offered the suggestion that each seasonal influenza vaccination recruits few new T cells.

The input for sequencing was PBMCs from blood, taken less than 22 months after vaccination. The sequence was collected from a man aged 45-69 years who received an inactivated influenza vaccine. This chain connects TRBV4-3 to TRBJ2-1, with 7 nucleotides matching TRBD2. In nucleotides, the CDR3 is TGCGCCAGCAGCCAAGATTTAGTGACTAGCACGCACAATGAGCAGTTCTTC. Protein sequence: CASSQDLVTSTHNEQFF.